This T cell receptor (beta chain) emerged from a study of shared clonotypes between healthy human individuals. Study information: CD4 naive and memory got three plates each, CD8 naive two, CD8 memory one.

CDR3 length: 16 residues. The germline V gene has CDR1 SGHTA and CDR2 FQGTGA. V lost 1 base, J lost 2 bases, and 6 bases stayed unmatched. Over several immunoSEQ plates, each subset's genomic DNA was distributed in even portions. The protocol was immunoSEQ multiplex PCR, while the TCRdb copy is restricted to in-frame clones and leaves out a portion. Among around 2.5 million clones, roughly 93% were seen once, and the ten largest hold approximately 0.37%. Study results and limitations: Even with large depth, rarefaction showed that sorted-subset sequencing was incomplete.

With regard to this clone: As yet, its antigen is unknown.

This chain connects TRBV7-3 to TRBJ2-3, with 7 nucleotides matching TRBD1. The TCR was taken from a young man in good health. Some clones in this sample may be carry-over from other donors' samples. Input material: naive CD4+ T cells from PBMCs. Sample subset: CD45RA+ positively selected. This chain's CDR3 is CASSLRGTATTDTQYF. CDR3 in DNA: TGTGCCAGCAGCTTAAGAGGGACAGCCACCACAGATACGCAGTATTTT.